One and the same sample provided the 20 T cell receptor beta chains below, sequenced in a study of blood T cell repertoires in COVID-19. Sequencing used immunoSEQ multiplex PCR; TCRdb keeps in-frame clones, though not all of them. The table lists 150,000 to 200,000 clones, 85% of them singletons. Sequencing was performed on peripheral blood. The receptor source for this set is a woman aged 80 or over with COVID-19, enrolled during active disease.

The chain is built from TRBV19 and TRBJ1-2; 8 nucleotides agree with TRBD1. With 1 base clipped from V and 8 bases from J, the junction kept 3 bases outside the gene matches. CDR3 length: 13 residues. From germline, CDR1 is LNHDA and CDR2 SQIVND (reference sequence). The CDR3 here is CASSIGTGSGYTF. The CDR3 DNA reads as TGTGCCAGTAGTATAGGGACAGGGAGCGGCTACACCTTC.

The rearrangement joins TRBV3-1 (or the pseudogene TRBV3-2) to TRBJ1-5; D is perhaps TRBD1 (5 bases). The CDR3 runs to 14 residues. Germline V gives CDR1 LGHDT, CDR2 YNNKEL (reference sequence). Trimming stripped 4 bases from V and 1 base from J, with 8 bases between. CDR3 bases: TGTGCCAGCAGCCTTGACAGAAGCAATCAGCCCCAGCATTTT. Protein sequence: CASSLDRSNQPQHF.

V is TRBV9 and J is TRBJ1-2; no reliable D call. With 0 bases removed from V and 0 bases from J, the gap between germline ends came to 9 bases. Germline V gene lookup returns CDR1 SGDLS and CDR2 YYNGEE. The CDR3 is 15 amino acids. The CDR3 DNA reads TGTGCCAGCAGCGTAGGGAACAGCCCTAACTATGGCTACACCTTC. As protein: CASSVGNSPNYGYTF.

About this clone: Other nucleotide sequences in the sample specify the same CDR3. The chain carries TRBV6-5 and TRBJ1-6; no firm D call. V lost 7 bases to trimming and J lost 0 bases, with 10 bases between them. Germline lookup yields CDR1 MNHEY and CDR2 SVGAGI. CDR3 size: 15 residues. Written as DNA, the CDR3 is TGTGCCAGCAAGGAGAGGAGCTCCTATAATTCACCCCTCCACTTT. This translates into CASKERSSYNSPLHF.

The genes are TRBV9 and TRBJ1-4, with TRBD1 as a possible D gene (5 bases). Germline values: CDR1 SGDLS, CDR2 YYNGEE. The V end lost 3 bases, the J end lost 8 bases, and 14 bases lay between the germline ends. The CDR3 is made up of 14 amino acids. The CDR3 DNA is TGTGCCAGCAGCGGGGGTGCAGGGAAGGAAAAACTGTTTTTT. It is translated as CASSGGAGKEKLFF. Full variable domain (outside the CDR3, taken from reference TRBV9 and TRBJ1-4): DSGVTQTPKHLITATGQRVTLRCSPRSGDLSVYWYQQSLDQGLQFLIQYYNGEERAKGNILERFSAQQFPDLHSELNLSSLELGDSALYFCASSGGAGKEKLFFGSGTQLSVL.

V gene TRBV5-1 combines with J gene TRBJ2-5, with D maybe TRBD1 (5 bases). From germline, CDR1 is SGHRS and CDR2 YFSETQ. The CDR3 spans 15 residues. V dropped 0 bases and J dropped 2 bases, with 11 bases sitting between them. For the CDR3, the DNA is TGCGCCAGCAGCTTGGACAGGATTACTCAAGAGACCCAGTACTTC. Amino acids: CASSLDRITQETQYF.

The genes are TRBV27 and TRBJ1-6; 8 bases are a match to TRBD1. This CDR3 is 13 amino acids long. With 6 bases clipped from V and 10 bases from J, the junction kept 5 bases outside the gene matches. Germline lookup yields CDR1 MNHEY and CDR2 SMNVEV (reference sequence). CDR3 loop: CASRTGAPSPLHF. For the CDR3, the DNA is TGTGCCAGCAGGACAGGGGCCCCCTCACCCCTCCACTTT.

The chain joins TRBV18 to TRBJ1-2; the D is unclear. The V end was cut by 3 bases, the J end by 4 bases, with 6 bases between. CDR1 is KGHSH and CDR2 is LQKENI in the germline V gene. This CDR3 contains 12 residues. CDR3 sequence: CASSPDFYGYTF. The CDR3 nucleotides read TGTGCCAGCTCACCCGACTTCTATGGCTACACCTTC.

The rearrangement joins TRBV5-6 to TRBJ1-4; D remains ambiguous. The CDR3 has 16 residues. Per the germline V gene, CDR1 is SGHDT and CDR2 is YYEEEE. V gave up 3 bases and J gave up 8 bases, with 20 bases separating them. CDR3 amino acids: CASSSAWAHGEEKLFF. The CDR3 region has the DNA TGTGCCAGCAGCTCGGCCTGGGCCCATGGGGAGGAAAAACTGTTTTTT.

The chain couples TRBV3-1 (or the pseudogene TRBV3-2) to TRBJ2-1, with 8 bases identical to TRBD1. Germline CDR1 is LGHDT and CDR2 is YNNKEL (reference sequence). V shed 3 bases, J shed 8 bases, and the junction held 6 bases outside the gene matches. This CDR3 contains 14 residues. The CDR3 DNA sequence: TGTGCCAGCAGCCATAGACAGGGGAGTGATGAGCAGTTCTTC. Its protein product is CASSHRQGSDEQFF.

This rearrangement joins TRBV4-2 to TRBJ1-2, with 8 nucleotides matching TRBD1. The CDR3 sequence is 16 residues long. Germline values: CDR1 LGHNA, CDR2 YNFKEQ. Trimming cost V 0 bases and J 7 bases; bases outside gene matches: 10. CDR3 nucleotides: TGTGCCAGCAGCCAAGATGTCTCAGGGGGCGTAAGTGGCTACACCTTC. Its protein product is CASSQDVSGGVSGYTF.

This chain connects TRBV23-1 to TRBJ1-2, with 7 bases lining up with TRBD1. TRBV23-1 is treated as an ORF (open reading frame) with a function not yet certain. The CDR3 is 16 residues long. After removal of 2 bases from V and 6 bases from J, the junction contained 12 bases not matched to a gene. CDR3 sequence reads: CASSQPDRPWGDGYTF. The CDR3 region has the DNA TGCGCCAGCAGTCAACCGGACAGGCCATGGGGAGATGGCTACACCTTC.

The chain uses TRBV9 and TRBJ1-2; 11 nucleotides match TRBD1. CDR3 length: 15 residues. V shed 3 bases, J shed 3 bases, and the junction held 4 bases outside the gene matches. Germline assignment: CDR1 SGDLS and CDR2 YYNGEE. The CDR3 region has the DNA TGTGCCAGCAGCGCGGACAGGGGGCTTGACTATGGCTACACCTTC. It is translated as CASSADRGLDYGYTF.

The gene calls are TRBV2 and TRBJ2-2; TRBD2 matches 7 bases. The CDR3 is 15 residues long. V shed 6 bases and J 4 bases; nucleotides not matched to a gene: 8. Germline CDR1 reads SNHLY; CDR2 reads FYNNEI. CDR3 bases: TGTGCCAGCAGGGGCGGGGAGGGTAGCACCGGGGAGCTGTTTTTT. It yields the protein CASRGGEGSTGELFF.

CDR3 sequence reads: CASSWGVREQFF. The CDR3 nucleotides are TGCGCCAGCAGCTGGGGAGTCAGGGAGCAGTTCTTC. This rearrangement joins TRBV5-1 to TRBJ2-1, with a weak D call TRBD2 (5 bases). This CDR3 spans 12 amino acids. The germline V gene has CDR1 SGHRS and CDR2 YFSETQ. Deletions cut 3 bases from V and 10 bases from J, with 11 bases between.

CDR3 coding DNA: TGTGCCAGCAGTCCCACGGTAGTAGCGGCGGTCTCTGGGGCCAACGTCCTGACTTTC. It specifies CASSPTVVAAVSGANVLTF. The chain couples TRBV3-1 (or the pseudogene TRBV3-2) to TRBJ2-6; a possible D gene is TRBD2 (6 bases). CDR3 length: 19 amino acids. Trimming removed 6 bases from V and 0 bases from J, with 21 bases in between. From germline, CDR1 is LGHDT and CDR2 YNNKEL (reference sequence).

The J gene is TRBJ1-5, the V gene TRBV6-5; 11 bases are shared with TRBD1. This CDR3 is built from 15 residues. After removal of 6 bases from V and 6 bases from J, the junction contained 7 bases not matched to a gene. Germline lookup yields CDR1 MNHEY and CDR2 SVGAGI. Written as DNA, the CDR3 is TGTGCCAGCAGGACCGGGACAGGGGGGGGTCAGCCCCAGCATTTT. Protein product: CASRTGTGGGQPQHF.

This clone turned up a few times. The chain recombines TRBV3-1 (or the pseudogene TRBV3-2) with TRBJ2-5; 7 bases line up with TRBD1. The CDR3 has 14 amino acids. The germline CDR1 and CDR2 sequences are LGHDT and YNNKEL (reference sequence). Trimming cost V 2 bases and J 4 bases; bases outside gene matches: 4. This chain's CDR3 is CASSQLTGTETQYF. DNA of the CDR3: TGTGCCAGCAGCCAATTGACAGGGACAGAGACCCAGTACTTC.

This clone occurred many times. At one of its ends the junction is not consistent with the germline gene, which may arise from a read error. This chain connects TRBV7-7 to TRBJ2-7, with TRBD2 as a possible D gene (5 bases). This CDR3 is built from 15 residues. Germline V gene data show CDR1 as SSHAT and CDR2 as FNYEAQ (reference sequence). CDR3: CASSLEEGPSYEQYF. DNA for the CDR3: TGTGCTAGCAGCTTAGAAGAGGGCCCCTCCTACGAGCAGTACTTC.

The chain has TRBV5-1 and TRBJ2-3; perhaps TRBD2 as D (6 bases). This CDR3 contains 15 residues. CDR1 SGHRS and CDR2 YFSETQ come from the germline V gene. Trimming shortened V by 3 bases and J by 0 bases, and 11 bases separated the two germline ends. The CDR3 DNA is TGCGCCAGCAGCTCGCCCGGGACTAGCACAGATACGCAGTATTTT. The encoded protein is CASSSPGTSTDTQYF. Together with reference TRBV5-1 and TRBJ2-3, the CDR3 gives the full variable domain: KAGVTQTPRYLIKTRGQQVTLSCSPISGHRSVSWYQQTPGQGLQFLFEYFSETQRNKGNFPGRFSGRQFSNSRSEMNVSTLELGDSALYLCASSSPGTSTDTQYFGPGTRLTVL.